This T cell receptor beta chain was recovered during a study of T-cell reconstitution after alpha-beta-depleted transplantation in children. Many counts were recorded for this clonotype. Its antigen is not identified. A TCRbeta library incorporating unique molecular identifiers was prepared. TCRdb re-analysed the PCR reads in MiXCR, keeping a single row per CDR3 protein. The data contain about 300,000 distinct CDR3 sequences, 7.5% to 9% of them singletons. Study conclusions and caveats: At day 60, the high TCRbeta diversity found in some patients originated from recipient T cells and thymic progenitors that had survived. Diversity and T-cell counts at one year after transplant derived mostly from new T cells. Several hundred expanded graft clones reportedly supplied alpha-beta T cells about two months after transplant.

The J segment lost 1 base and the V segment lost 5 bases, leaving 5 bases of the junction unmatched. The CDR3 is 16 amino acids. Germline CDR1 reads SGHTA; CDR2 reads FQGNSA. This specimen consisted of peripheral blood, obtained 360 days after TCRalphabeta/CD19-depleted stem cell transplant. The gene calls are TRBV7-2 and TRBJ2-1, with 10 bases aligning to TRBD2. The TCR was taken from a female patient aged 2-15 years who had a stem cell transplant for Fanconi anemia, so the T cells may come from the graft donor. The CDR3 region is CASSRAGLASYNEQFF. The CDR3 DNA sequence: TGTGCCAGCAGCCGAGCGGGACTAGCGTCCTACAATGAGCAGTTCTTC.